A single sample gave rise to the 21 T cell receptor beta chains below, sequenced in a study of T-cell memory formation after mild COVID-19. In TCRdb, the 5' RACE reads were re-called with MiXCR into one record per CDR3 protein. Of roughly 310,000 distinct CDR3 sequences in the sample, 15% were seen once. The sample taken for sequencing was PBMCs or a T cell subset sorted from them (not recorded which). All receptors derive from a man between 18 and 35 years old who had mild COVID-19 (a few samples of this study predate the infection). Cell type and time point are not known.

In the case of this clonotype: A much larger clone differs from this one at a single base, so this may be a read error. The chain has TRBV4-2 and TRBJ1-5; no firm D call. The CDR3 spans 15 residues. Germline lookup yields CDR1 LGHNA and CDR2 YNFKEQ. CDR3 loop: CDSSQDWRGNQPQHF. CDR3 bases: TGTGACAGCAGCCAAGATTGGAGGGGCAATCAGCCCCAGCATTTT.

This clonotype has a handful of counts. V and J are TRBV15 and TRBJ2-7, with 7 bases that match TRBD2. The CDR3 length is 17 residues. V dropped 0 bases and J dropped 0; count of bases not matched to a gene: 8. The V gene's germline CDR1 is LNHNV and CDR2 YYDKDF (reference sequence). The CDR3 DNA follows: TGTGCCACCAGCAGAGAGAAGAGCGGGGCGAGCTCCTACGAGCAGTACTTC. Translating it yields CATSREKSGASSYEQYF.

This clonotype was counted ten times or more. The CDR3 sequence: CASSLGTAYYGYTF. In DNA form, the CDR3 reads TGTGCCAGCAGCCTCGGGACAGCTTACTATGGCTACACCTTC. The V call is TRBV7-2, the J call TRBJ1-2, with 7 bases lining up with TRBD1. Losses at the gene ends were 5 bases for V and 3 bases for J; bases not matched to a gene: 6. The CDR3 is 14 amino acids. Germline V gives CDR1 SGHTA, CDR2 FQGNSA.

This clonotype was detected only a few times. This chain links TRBV4-2 with TRBJ2-5; D is unclear. CDR3 length equals 16 residues. V lost 2 bases, J lost 5 bases, and 18 bases lay in between. In germline, CDR1 is LGHNA, CDR2 YNFKEQ. This CDR3 reads CASSQNPTASQETQYF. The CDR3 nucleotides read TGTGCCAGCAGCCAAAATCCGACGGCCTCGCAGGAGACCCAGTACTTC.

The gene calls are TRBV21-1 and TRBJ2-7; the table names TRBD1, a call not compared with the DNA. TRBV21-1 is an annotated pseudogene. The CDR3 covers 13 residues. Here the CDR3 reads CASRPRVSYEQYV. The CDR3, as DNA: TGTGCCAGCAGGCCCAGGGTCTCCTACGAGCAGTACGTC.

This clonotype was seen a few times. As DNA, the CDR3 is TGTGCCAGCAGCCGCCGAGGAGGGGTCCCTGAAGCTTTCTTT. Translated: CASSRRGGVPEAFF. V and J are TRBV3-1 and TRBJ1-1; perhaps TRBD1 as D (5 bases). V lost 4 bases and J lost 6, with 15 bases in between. This CDR3 contains 14 residues. Germline loops: CDR1 LGHDT, CDR2 YNNKEL (reference sequence).

This clonotype occurred a few times. The V call is TRBV12-3 or TRBV12-4, the J call TRBJ2-2, with D unresolved. Deletions cut 3 bases from V and 6 bases from J, with 8 bases between. The CDR3 has 13 amino acids. The CDR3, as DNA: TGTGCCAGCAGTTTGGGGTTTCCCGGGGAGCTGTTTTTT. Protein sequence: CASSLGFPGELFF.

This clonotype was detected a few times. The V and J genes are TRBV28 and TRBJ2-1; the D is unclear. Trimming removed 3 bases from V and 8 bases from J, with 5 bases in between. Germline CDR1 MDHEN, CDR2 SYDVKM. The CDR3 consists of 11 residues. The CDR3 bases are TGTGCCAGCAGTTTCGCGTATGAGCAGTTCTTC. Residues: CASSFAYEQFF.

The J gene is TRBJ2-2, the V gene TRBV6-5; a possible D gene is TRBD2 (5 bases). This CDR3 region has 15 residues. Germline CDR1 is MNHEY and CDR2 is SVGAGI. Trimming shortened V by 0 bases and J by 4 bases, and 9 bases separated the two germline ends. This chain's CDR3 is CASSYSRAGTGELFF. CDR3 sequence (DNA): TGTGCCAGCAGTTACTCGAGGGCTGGCACCGGGGAGCTGTTTTTT.

There are a few counts of this clonotype. The chain recombines TRBV20-1 with TRBJ1-6; 8 bases line up with TRBD1. The germline V gene encodes CDR1 DFQATT and CDR2 SNEGSKA (reference sequence). V was pared by 6 bases and J by 10 bases, with 20 bases of the junction left unmatched. There are 17 residues in the CDR3. This CDR3 is CSAKDRVAGSGGSPLHF. In DNA form, the CDR3 reads TGCAGTGCCAAGGACAGGGTGGCGGGATCTGGTGGCTCACCCCTCCACTTT.

This clonotype was seen only once. This chain links TRBV27 with TRBJ1-2, with D unresolved. The V and J ends lost 6 bases and 7 bases respectively, with 18 bases between them. Germline CDR1 is MNHEY and CDR2 is SMNVEV (reference sequence). The CDR3 contains 14 residues. The CDR3 DNA sequence: TGTGCCAGCAGGCCGGACCGACCGGGAGGTGGCTACACCTTC. This sequence encodes CASRPDRPGGGYTF.

The rearrangement uses TRBV11-2 and TRBJ2-4, with D perhaps assigned TRBD1 or TRBD2 (6 bases each). This CDR3 has 15 amino acids. Germline V gene data show CDR1 as SGHAT and CDR2 as FQNNGV. Trimming took 5 bases from V and 3 from J, leaving 14 bases between them. CDR3 DNA sequence: TGTGCCAGCAGCCAGGGGACGCGGGACAAAAACATTCAGTACTTC. Amino acid sequence: CASSQGTRDKNIQYF.

This clonotype was detected a few times. The rearrangement joins TRBV29-1 to TRBJ1-5; unclear D gene. Germline loops: CDR1 SQVTM, CDR2 ANQGSEA. Trimming pared 5 bases from V and 0 bases from J, leaving 11 bases between. This CDR3 is built from 14 residues. The CDR3 DNA sequence: TGCAGCGTTCTAGACGGTCCTAGCAATCAGCCCCAGCATTTT. It specifies CSVLDGPSNQPQHF. The entire variable domain, with the rest obtained from reference TRBV29-1 and TRBJ1-5, is as follows: SAVISQKPSRDICQRGTSLTIQCQVDSQVTMMFWYRQQPGQSLTLIATANQGSEATYESGFVIDKFPISRPNLTFSTLTVSNMSPEDSSIYLCSVLDGPSNQPQHFGDGTRLSIL.

This clonotype was observed a few times. The V and J genes are TRBV6-2 or TRBV6-3 and TRBJ2-2; maybe TRBD1 (6 bases). The germline V gene encodes CDR1 MNHEY and CDR2 SVGEGT. V shed 2 bases and J shed 0 bases, with 7 bases lying between them. This CDR3 region has 15 residues. CDR3 DNA sequence: TGTGCCAGCAGTTACCCAGGGGCGAACACCGGGGAGCTGTTTTTT. It encodes CASSYPGANTGELFF.

The chain recombines TRBV5-4 with TRBJ2-7, with 10 bases identical to TRBD2. J gave up 3 bases and V 4 bases, and 7 bases lay outside the gene matches. Germline V lookup: CDR1 SGHNT, CDR2 YYREEE (reference sequence). This CDR3 has 15 residues. Here the CDR3 reads CASSRGASGSYEQYV. The CDR3 region has the DNA TGTGCCAGCAGCCGGGGTGCTAGCGGGAGCTACGAGCAGTACGTC.

V and J are TRBV20-1 and TRBJ1-2; D uncertain. Trimming took off 0 bases at V and 4 bases at J, with 18 bases between the two ends. The CDR3 is 16 residues long. Germline V gene sequence: CDR1 DFQATT, CDR2 SNEGSKA (reference sequence). As DNA, the CDR3 is TGCAGTGCTAGAGATCTTTGGTTGGGGTCCCCCTATGGCTACACCTTC. Translating it yields CSARDLWLGSPYGYTF.

The chain carries TRBV9 and TRBJ1-3; tentatively, D is TRBD1 (6 bases). CDR3 size: 14 residues. V lost 3 bases to trimming and J lost 2 bases, with 9 bases between them. Germline assignment: CDR1 SGDLS and CDR2 YYNGEE. The CDR3: CASSATGTGNTIYF. The CDR3 bases are TGTGCCAGCAGCGCTACAGGGACTGGAAACACCATATATTTT.

This clonotype came up a few times. The chain carries TRBV25-1 and TRBJ2-7, with D perhaps matching TRBD1 (9 bases). Trimming cost V 4 bases and J 5 bases, with 15 bases left between them. CDR3 length: 14 amino acids. Germline V gene sequence: CDR1 MGHDK, CDR2 SYGVNS. DNA of the CDR3: TGTGCCAGCAGTGTAGCGGGACAGGGCCACGAGCAGTACTTC. It specifies CASSVAGQGHEQYF.

This clonotype was counted many times. The CDR3 reads CATSEVRAGSPLHF. In DNA, the CDR3 is TGTGCCACGTCTGAGGTCAGAGCCGGTTCACCCCTCCACTTT. The rearrangement joins TRBV10-3 to TRBJ1-6; D gene uncertain. Germline V gives CDR1 ENHRY, CDR2 SYGVKD. This CDR3 has 14 amino acids. Trimming pared 10 bases from V and 9 bases from J, leaving 19 bases between.

The chain employs TRBV9 and TRBJ2-1; D not resolved. The V end lost 0 bases, the J end lost 3 bases, and 10 bases lay between the germline ends. CDR3 length: 15 residues. CDR1 SGDLS and CDR2 YYNGEE come from the germline V gene. CDR3 sequence (DNA): TGTGCCAGCAGCGTAGGTGGTATTGGCTACAATGAGCAGTTCTTC. Residues: CASSVGGIGYNEQFF. The whole variable domain, remainder taken from reference TRBV9 and TRBJ2-1, is DSGVTQTPKHLITATGQRVTLRCSPRSGDLSVYWYQQSLDQGLQFLIQYYNGEERAKGNILERFSAQQFPDLHSELNLSSLELGDSALYFCASSVGGIGYNEQFFGPGTRLTVL.

In its sample, this clonotype was seen many times. The rearrangement uses TRBV21-1 and TRBJ1-5; the D call TRBD1 from the table was never checked on the DNA. TRBV21-1 is a pseudogene segment. This CDR3 spans 13 amino acids. CDR3 amino acids: CARSDRVDQPQHF. CDR3 bases: TGTGCCAGGTCCGACAGGGTTGATCAGCCCCAGCATTTT.